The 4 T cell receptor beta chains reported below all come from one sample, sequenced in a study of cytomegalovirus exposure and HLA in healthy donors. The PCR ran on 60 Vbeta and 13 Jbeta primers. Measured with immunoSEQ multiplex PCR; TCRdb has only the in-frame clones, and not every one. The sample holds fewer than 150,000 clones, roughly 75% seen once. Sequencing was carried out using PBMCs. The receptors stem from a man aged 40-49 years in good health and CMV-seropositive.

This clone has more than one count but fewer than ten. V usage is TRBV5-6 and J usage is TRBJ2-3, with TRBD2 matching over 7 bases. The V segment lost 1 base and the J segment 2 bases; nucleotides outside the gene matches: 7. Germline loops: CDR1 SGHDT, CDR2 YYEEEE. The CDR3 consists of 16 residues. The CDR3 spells CASSLFTGDYTDTQYF. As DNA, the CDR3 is TGTGCCAGCAGCTTGTTTACCGGGGACTACACAGATACGCAGTATTTT.

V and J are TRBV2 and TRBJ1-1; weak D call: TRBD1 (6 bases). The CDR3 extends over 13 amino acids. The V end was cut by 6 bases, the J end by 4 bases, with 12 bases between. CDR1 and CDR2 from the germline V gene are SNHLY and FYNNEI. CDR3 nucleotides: TGTGCCAGCAGGCGACAGGACTTCACTGAAGCTTTCTTT. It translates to CASRRQDFTEAFF.

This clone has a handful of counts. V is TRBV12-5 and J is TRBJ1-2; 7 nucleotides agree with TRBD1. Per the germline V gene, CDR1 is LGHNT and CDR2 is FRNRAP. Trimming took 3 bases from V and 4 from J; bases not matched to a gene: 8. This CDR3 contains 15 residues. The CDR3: CASGFSPNRGYGYTF. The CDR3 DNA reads TGTGCTAGTGGTTTTAGCCCAAACAGGGGCTATGGCTACACCTTC.

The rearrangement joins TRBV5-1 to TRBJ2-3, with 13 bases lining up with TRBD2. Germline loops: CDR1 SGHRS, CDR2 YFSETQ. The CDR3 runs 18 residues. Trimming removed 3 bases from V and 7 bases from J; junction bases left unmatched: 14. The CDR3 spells CASSSQPGLAGARNTQYF. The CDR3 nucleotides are TGCGCCAGCAGCTCCCAACCAGGACTAGCGGGAGCCAGAAATACGCAGTATTTT.